Listed here are 21 T cell receptor beta chains from one sample, sequenced in a study of early T cells in non-severe SARS-CoV-2 infection. Via MiXCR, TCRdb re-called the 5' RACE reads, giving one row per CDR3 protein. The table includes some 31,000 distinct CDR3 sequences, around 5.8% detected once. Sequencing was carried out using whole blood. The receptors originated from an adult who was a healthcare worker with PCR-confirmed SARS-CoV-2 infection or an uninfected control (not recorded which).

This clonotype has ten or more counts. A junction end diverges from the germline sequence, so it may reflect a read error. This sequence joins TRBV25-1 and TRBJ1-2, with unresolved D. Germline CDR1 is MGHDK and CDR2 is SYGVNS. The CDR3 sequence is 15 residues long. The CDR3 reads CASRESAHKDYGYTF. As DNA, the CDR3 is TGTGCCAGCAGAGAATCCGCCCACAAGGACTATGGCTACACCTTC.

This clonotype has just one count. The V gene is TRBV6-5, the J gene TRBJ2-7; D gene uncertain. V was shortened by 7 bases and J by 7 bases, with 17 bases between the two germline ends. The CDR3 totals 13 residues. Germline values: CDR1 MNHEY, CDR2 SVGAGI. CDR3 loop: CASTPSRQAEQYF. Written as DNA, the CDR3 is TGTGCCAGCACCCCTTCGAGGCAGGCGGAGCAGTACTTC.

In this sample, this clonotype turned up many times. The genes are TRBV20-1 and TRBJ1-4; D perhaps matches TRBD1 (6 bases). This CDR3 has 14 amino acids. V was clipped by 7 bases and J by 8 bases, with 20 bases between them. The germline gives CDR1 DFQATT, CDR2 SNEGSKA (reference sequence). The CDR3 spells CSERKGTGGEKLFF. The CDR3 DNA follows: TGCAGTGAAAGAAAAGGGACGGGGGGCGAAAAACTGTTTTTT.

In its sample, this clonotype was seen many times. The chain combines TRBV28 with TRBJ2-1; weak D call: TRBD1 (6 bases). V dropped 7 bases and J dropped 8 bases, with 24 bases sitting between them. CDR1 is MDHEN and CDR2 is SYDVKM in the germline V gene. CDR3 length: 16 residues. The CDR3 sequence: CASIPYLDRFGDEQFF. The CDR3 DNA is TGTGCCAGCATTCCATACCTGGACAGATTTGGCGATGAGCAGTTCTTC.

This clonotype was recorded a few times. The V gene is TRBV27, the J gene TRBJ1-2, with 9 bases lining up with TRBD1. The CDR3 spans 16 residues. With V trimmed by 4 bases and J by 3 bases, 9 bases remained unmatched. Germline V lookup: CDR1 MNHEY, CDR2 SMNVEV (reference sequence). In DNA, the CDR3 is TGTGCCAGCAGTTCGAGGACAGGGGCGGGGTACTATGGCTACACCTTC. Translation gives CASSSRTGAGYYGYTF.

Many counts were recorded for this clonotype. The rearrangement joins TRBV4-2 to TRBJ1-5; D gene ambiguous. Germline CDR1 LGHNA, CDR2 YNFKEQ. The CDR3 is made up of 15 amino acids. The V gene lost 5 bases and the J gene lost 0 bases, with 11 bases spanning the gap. In DNA form, the CDR3 reads TGTGCCAGCAGCGCCGTGATGACTAGCAATCAGCCCCAGCATTTT. Translating gives CASSAVMTSNQPQHF.

This clonotype appeared many times. The chain uses TRBV7-9 and TRBJ1-1, with D perhaps TRBD1 (5 bases). CDR1 SEHNR and CDR2 FQNEAQ come from the germline V gene (reference sequence). V lost 4 bases to trimming and J lost 8 bases, with 20 bases between them. The CDR3 has 15 residues. The CDR3 spells CASSSWTSSTVEAFF. In DNA form, the CDR3 reads TGTGCCAGCAGCTCCTGGACTTCATCGACAGTAGAAGCTTTCTTT.

This clonotype was recorded many times. The chain recombines TRBV20-1 with TRBJ2-7; 11 bases are shared with TRBD2. Trimming removed 6 bases from V and 0 bases from J; junction bases left unmatched: 7. The length of the CDR3 is 15 residues. The germline CDR1 and CDR2 sequences are DFQATT and SNEGSKA (reference sequence). The CDR3 coding sequence is TGCAGTGCCATTGGACTAGCGGGCCTCTCCTACGAGCAGTACTTC. Translated: CSAIGLAGLSYEQYF.

This clonotype has ten or more counts. This chain joins TRBV6-1 and TRBJ2-1; 13 bases are shared with TRBD2. The J segment lost 6 bases and the V segment lost 1 base, leaving 0 bases of the junction unmatched. This CDR3 spans 15 amino acids. CDR1 and CDR2 from the germline V gene are MNHNS and SASEGT. CDR3 region: CASSEGTSGSNEQFF. In DNA, the CDR3 is TGTGCCAGCAGTGAAGGGACTAGCGGGAGCAATGAGCAGTTCTTC.

V and J are TRBV12-3 or TRBV12-4 and TRBJ2-4; D not certain. The CDR3 extends over 11 amino acids. V lost 5 bases, J lost 4 bases, and 3 bases lay in between. The CDR3 here is CASSLKNIQYF. For the CDR3, the DNA is TGTGCCAGCAGTCTTAAAAACATTCAGTACTTC.

This clonotype was observed many times. The rearrangement joins TRBV30 to TRBJ1-1; D is unresolved. The CDR3 has 13 amino acids. V shed 0 bases and J shed 3 bases, with 8 bases lying between them. The germline CDR1 and CDR2 sequences are GTSNPN and SVGIG (reference sequence). The CDR3 coding sequence is TGTGCCTGGAGTGTAACAATCGACACTGAAGCTTTCTTT. It codes for CAWSVTIDTEAFF. Based on the CDR3 plus reference TRBV30 and TRBJ1-1, the full variable domain is SQTIHQWPATLVQPVGSPLSLECTVEGTSNPNLYWYRQAAGRGLQLLFYSVGIGQISSEVPQNLSASRPQDRQFILSSKKLLLSDSGFYLCAWSVTIDTEAFFGQGTRLTVV.

In its sample, this clonotype was seen a few times. This chain connects TRBV11-2 to TRBJ2-7; 11 bases fit TRBD2. In germline, CDR1 is SGHAT, CDR2 FQNNGV. The CDR3 covers 15 residues. Unmatched junction bases numbered 1, after V lost 0 bases and J lost 3 bases. CDR3 in amino acids: CASSLDSGGVYEQYV. The DNA for the CDR3 is TGTGCCAGCAGCTTAGATAGCGGGGGGGTCTACGAGCAGTACGTC.

The CDR3 DNA reads TGTGCCAGCAGCGTAGCTACGACAGCCGGAACTGGTGAGCAGTTCTTC. It codes for CASSVATTAGTGEQFF. The J gene is TRBJ2-1, the V gene TRBV9; perhaps TRBD1 as D (5 bases). The CDR3 is 16 amino acids. CDR1 is SGDLS, CDR2 YYNGEE, per germline. Between the trimmed V and J ends, which lost 0 bases and 9 bases, there was a span of 19 bases.

The table lists this clonotype with many counts. This rearrangement joins TRBV9 to TRBJ2-5; no clear D gene. CDR3 length equals 15 residues. Germline-derived CDR1 and CDR2 are SGDLS and YYNGEE. Trimming pared 0 bases from V and 1 base from J, leaving 10 bases between. The CDR3 bases are TGTGCCAGCAGCGTAGGCGTGCAAGCCCAAGAGACCCAGTACTTC. It yields the protein CASSVGVQAQETQYF.

In its sample, this clonotype ranks as medium-sized. The chain carries TRBV30 and TRBJ2-1, with 7 bases identical to TRBD1. The length of the CDR3 is 14 residues. Germline-derived CDR1 and CDR2 are GTSNPN and SVGIG (reference sequence). V lost 8 bases and J lost 2; bases outside the gene matches: 9. The CDR3 loop is CAGRNRGPYNEQFF. The CDR3 coding sequence is TGTGCCGGGCGAAACAGGGGTCCCTACAATGAGCAGTTCTTC.

In this sample, this clonotype turned up a few times. The rearrangement links TRBV3-1 to TRBJ1-2; tentative D call: TRBD1 (5 bases). Germline V CDR1 and CDR2: LGHDT, YNNKEL (reference sequence). The CDR3 totals 14 residues. Trimming shortened V by 1 base and J by 4 bases, and 10 bases separated the two germline ends. The chain's CDR3 is CASSQGGGSYGYTF. CDR3 sequence (DNA): TGTGCCAGCAGCCAAGGGGGCGGGAGCTATGGCTACACCTTC.

This clonotype showed up many times. The V gene is TRBV20-1, the J gene TRBJ2-2; 8 nucleotides align to TRBD1. The CDR3 totals 17 residues. V lost 4 bases to trimming and J lost 1 base; unmatched junction nucleotides: 11. Germline V gene lookup returns CDR1 DFQATT and CDR2 SNEGSKA (reference sequence). CDR3 in DNA: TGCAGTGCTACGCGGGACAGGAGTTCGTGGAACACCGGGGAGCTGTTTTTT. Protein product: CSATRDRSSWNTGELFF.

Concerning this clonotype itself: A much larger clone differs from this one at a single base, so this may be a read error. CDR3 in DNA: TGCAGTGCTAGATCCACTAGCAGAGAGACCCTGTACTTC. This encodes CSARSTSRETLYF. The chain employs TRBV20-1 and TRBJ2-5; weak D call: TRBD2 (6 bases). CDR3 length: 13 amino acids. Germline-derived CDR1 and CDR2 are DFQATT and SNEGSKA (reference sequence).

This clonotype was recorded many times. The V and J genes are TRBV10-3 and TRBJ2-1; a weak D match, TRBD2 (5 bases). CDR3 length: 11 residues. Trimming took off 11 bases at V and 9 bases at J, with 14 bases between the two ends. The germline gives CDR1 ENHRY, CDR2 SYGVKD. For the CDR3, the DNA is TGTGCCTCCAAGGGAGAGGGTGAGCAGTTCTTC. Translation: CASKGEGEQFF.

At least ten counts were recorded for this clonotype. CDR3 DNA sequence: TGTGCCAGCAGTTTGGGGACAGGGTCTCGGGAGCAGTTCTTC. It yields the protein CASSLGTGSREQFF. The chain links TRBV6-6 to TRBJ2-1; 9 bases line up with TRBD1. With 4 bases clipped from V and 10 bases from J, the junction kept 8 bases outside the gene matches. Germline V lookup: CDR1 MNHNY, CDR2 SVGAGI (reference sequence). The CDR3 is 14 residues long.

In this sample, this clonotype turned up a few times. The chain is built from TRBV18 and TRBJ1-1; 8 bases match TRBD1. Per germline, CDR1 KGHSH and CDR2 LQKENI. Losses at the gene ends were 4 bases for V and 7 bases for J; bases not matched to a gene: 5. The CDR3 is 13 residues long. The CDR3 region has the DNA TGTGCCAGCTCACGGACAGGGCCGGATGAAGCTTTCTTT. Protein product: CASSRTGPDEAFF.